This is a list of T cell receptor beta chains from one sample in a study of OX40 agonist ivuxolimab in advanced cancers. The data were produced by immunoSEQ multiplex PCR, yet TCRdb's version contains in-frame clones alone and is incomplete. Here the sample spans approximately 58,000 clones, about 88% being singletons. This material consisted of CD4+ or CD8+ T cells sorted from blood, taken in a trial of the OX40 agonist ivuxolimab. The source is an adult with an advanced solid tumor such as melanoma, head and neck, liver or kidney cancer. Both conserved end residues are part of each CDR3.

v_gene	j_gene	CDR3aa
TRBV28	TRBJ1-4	CASSETGGNEKLFF
TRBV29-1	TRBJ1-5	CSVITGGNQPQHF
TRBV9	TRBJ1-1	CASSGQGANTEAFF
TRBV29-1	TRBJ1-3	CSVEDPASSGNTIYF
TRBV11-2	TRBJ2-7	CASSLVSSGPSYEQYF
TRBV7-2	TRBJ2-7	CASSSGTPAYEQYF
TRBV7-2	TRBJ1-1	CASRDGPLNTEAFF
TRBV6-5	TRBJ2-2	CASSRGAVNTGELFF
TRBV27	TRBJ2-2	CASSLSAGGTNTGELFF
TRBV7-9	TRBJ2-7	CASSLDVKEQYF
TRBV5-1	TRBJ2-2	CASSLQGLNAGELFF
TRBV5-5	TRBJ2-7	CASSAGLAGIREQYF
TRBV28	TRBJ1-1	CASSRGAVLGAEAFF
TRBV18	TRBJ2-5	CASSPPRREETQYF
TRBV4-3	TRBJ1-2	CASSQDGTGYNGYTF
TRBV5-6	TRBJ1-5	CASSSLRSADSNQPQHF
TRBV4-3	TRBJ2-3	CASSQAPGTSGNADTQYF
TRBV19	TRBJ1-5	CASKFQGLGSNQPQHF
TRBV5-1	TRBJ2-3	CASSVTGTVADTQYF
TRBV5-6	TRBJ1-2	CASSWDRPIGGYTF
TRBV18	TRBJ2-7	CASSKTAGGNHEQYF
TRBV11-3	TRBJ2-1	CASSLTSGIGEQFF
TRBV19	TRBJ2-6	CASSSQSGGANVLTF
TRBV13	TRBJ1-6	CASSSHTVVNSPLHF
TRBV2	TRBJ2-1	CASSWTGRANEQFF
TRBV5-4	TRBJ2-7	CASSLDGTSLTYEQYF
TRBV5-3	TRBJ1-6	CARSQPGQYAGYNSPLHF
TRBV7-8	TRBJ2-2	CASSAQGVNTGELFF
TRBV7-8	TRBJ2-5	CASSLVAGGPEETQYF
TRBV7-2	TRBJ2-1	CASSSGPGTSGREDEQFF
TRBV6-1	TRBJ1-1	CASSEAPNTEAFF
TRBV30	TRBJ2-7	CAWSVSGANYEQYF